This T cell receptor (beta chain) derives from a study of regulatory T cells in long-lasting Graves disease. Broader study findings: Among samples with persistent disease, TRBV28, TRBJ1-2 and TRBJ2-5 were favored.

This sample's time point: persistent/refractory GD, antithyroid drugs over 5 years with positive TRAb. After RNA was extracted from PBMCs, the TCR library was made from it. Building the TCR beta libraries relied on iRepertoire HTBI primers, and CDR3 regions underwent Arm-PCR. In TCRdb, the multiplex PCR reads were re-called with MiXCR into one record per CDR3 protein. The sample holds more than 350,000 distinct CDR3 sequences; about 21% are singletons and the top ten take 14%. At least ten counts were recorded for this clonotype. Its antigen remains unidentified. The CDR3 loop spans 13 amino acids. The V and J ends lost 3 bases and 3 bases respectively, with 12 bases between them. Per germline, CDR1 SQVTM and CDR2 ANQGSEA.

The V call is TRBV29-1, the J call TRBJ2-7, with D possibly TRBD1 on 5 matching bases. The sequencing here drew on peripheral blood mononuclear cells (PBMCs), taken when the disease was refractory, from a patient treated with antithyroid drugs. The source is a female donor with Graves disease. The CDR3 region is CSVETASRYEQYF. The CDR3 DNA sequence: TGCAGCGTTGAGACAGCTTCCCGCTACGAGCAGTACTTC.